This T cell receptor (beta chain) derives from a study of blood T cell repertoires in COVID-19. Only in-frame clones appear in the TCRdb table, and some are missing; sequencing was by immunoSEQ multiplex PCR. This sample has some 200,000 clones, with 70% to 85% found just once. The CDR3 is 14 amino acids. Trimming removed 3 bases from V and 2 bases from J, with 12 bases in between. From germline, CDR1 is SGDLS and CDR2 YYNGEE. Sequencing input: peripheral blood. The rearrangement uses TRBV9 and TRBJ2-7, with D perhaps TRBD2 (5 bases). This clonotype was obtained from a woman older than 75 with acute or convalescent COVID-19. CDR3 DNA: TGTGCCAGCAGCGGGTTGGACTCCACCTACGAGCAGTACTTC. Translation gives CASSGLDSTYEQYF.